Each of the 12 T cell receptor beta chains below was sequenced from the same sample in a study of blood T cell repertoires in COVID-19. Using immunoSEQ multiplex PCR, the repertoire was profiled, and TCRdb retains in-frame clones only, with some absent. The sample includes approximately 170,000 clones, around 84% seen only once; the top ten take roughly 19%. The specimen was peripheral blood. The receptors stem from a woman older than 75 with acute or convalescent COVID-19.

The chain recombines TRBV19 with TRBJ2-2; tentative D call: TRBD1 (5 bases). The CDR3 spans 17 residues. Germline CDR1 is LNHDA and CDR2 is SQIVND (reference sequence). With 4 bases removed from V and 6 bases from J, the gap between germline ends came to 21 bases. CDR3 in amino acids: CASSTLGAGLGAGELFF. As DNA, the CDR3 is TGTGCCAGTAGTACCTTAGGGGCCGGCCTTGGCGCCGGGGAGCTGTTTTTT.

V usage is TRBV4-2 and J usage is TRBJ2-3; D remains unclear. There are 14 residues in the CDR3. CDR1 is LGHNA, CDR2 YNFKEQ, per germline. V was trimmed by 0 bases and J by 6 bases, leaving 10 bases between them. The CDR3 here is CASSQDSRQDTQYF. Here the CDR3 DNA reads TGTGCCAGCAGCCAAGATTCCAGGCAGGATACGCAGTATTTT.

The rearrangement joins TRBV6-5 to TRBJ2-7, with D maybe TRBD1 (7 bases). Trimming left V 7 bases short and J 6 bases short, with 16 bases between. The germline V gene encodes CDR1 MNHEY and CDR2 SVGAGI. This CDR3 has 13 amino acids. The CDR3 nucleotides are TGTGCCAGCACTCGGAGGGGGCTAACCGAGCAGTACTTC. Amino acid sequence: CASTRRGLTEQYF.

V and J are TRBV7-2 and TRBJ1-2, with D possibly TRBD1 on 6 matching bases. V lost 3 bases, J lost 6 bases, and 14 bases lay in between. Germline V gives CDR1 SGHTA, CDR2 FQGNSA. The CDR3 length is 14 residues. The CDR3 spells CASSFAKQGNGYTF. The CDR3 region has the DNA TGTGCCAGCAGCTTTGCAAAGCAGGGGAATGGCTACACCTTC.

The V gene is TRBV28, the J gene TRBJ1-1, with 11 positions matching TRBD1. The germline V gene has CDR1 MDHEN and CDR2 SYDVKM. V trimming: 6 bases; J trimming: 4 bases; junction bases outside the gene matches: 10. The CDR3 length is 16 residues. Here the CDR3 DNA reads TGTGCCAGCAGGTTCCTACCAGGGACAGGGGGCACTGAAGCTTTCTTT. Translation gives CASRFLPGTGGTEAFF.

As DNA, the CDR3 is TGTGCCAGCAGTTATAGCGGGGGGGCCGGGGAGACCCAGTACTTC. This translates into CASSYSGGAGETQYF. The chain employs TRBV6-5 and TRBJ2-5; 11 positions match TRBD2. The CDR3 is made up of 15 amino acids. Trimming removed 3 bases from V and 5 bases from J; junction bases left unmatched: 5. Germline V lookup: CDR1 MNHEY, CDR2 SVGAGI.

J is TRBJ2-1 and V is TRBV12-5, with 8 nucleotides matching TRBD2. Germline trimming cut 4 bases from V and 9 bases from J; bases unmatched to any gene: 11. Germline loops: CDR1 LGHNT, CDR2 FRNRAP. The CDR3 totals 15 residues. The CDR3 region has the DNA TGTGCTAGTGGTTGGGGACTAGATTCGTTGGGTGAGCAGTTCTTC. This sequence encodes CASGWGLDSLGEQFF.

The chain has TRBV7-9 and TRBJ2-1, with a weak D call TRBD1 (6 bases). Trimming shortened V by 5 bases and J by 6 bases, and 11 bases separated the two germline ends. This CDR3 region has 13 residues. CDR1 and CDR2 from the germline V gene are SEHNR and FQNEAQ (reference sequence). The CDR3 bases are TGTGCCAGCAGCCAAACAGGGCTCAATGAGCAGTTCTTC. This translates into CASSQTGLNEQFF.

The gene calls are TRBV6-6 and TRBJ1-5; 7 bases are shared with TRBD1. The germline gives CDR1 MNHNY, CDR2 SVGAGI (reference sequence). This CDR3 contains 12 residues. Losses at the gene ends were 6 bases for V and 6 bases for J; bases not matched to a gene: 2. Here the CDR3 DNA reads TGTGCCAGCAGGACAGGGCTTCAGCCCCAGCATTTT. It is translated as CASRTGLQPQHF.

This clone was counted once. The V call is TRBV11-3, the J call TRBJ2-2, with 8 bases that match TRBD1. The ends lost 4 bases at V and 3 bases at J; junction bases unmatched: 7. The CDR3 has 16 amino acids. Germline-derived CDR1 and CDR2 are SGHNT and YENEEA. The CDR3 is CASSSRQGSDTGELFF. In DNA, the CDR3 is TGTGCCAGCAGCTCCCGACAGGGGAGTGACACCGGGGAGCTGTTTTTT.

The chain couples TRBV5-1 to TRBJ2-1, with 12 bases fitting TRBD2. Germline loops: CDR1 SGHRS, CDR2 YFSETQ. After removal of 0 bases from V and 7 bases from J, the junction contained 8 bases not matched to a gene. CDR3 length: 17 residues. CDR3 nucleotide sequence: TGCGCCAGCAGCTTGGCCTCTAGCGGGAGGGCATATAATGAGCAGTTCTTC. Its translation: CASSLASSGRAYNEQFF.

The CDR3 spells CASSLQETQYF. CDR3 DNA sequence: TGTGCCAGCAGCCTACAAGAGACCCAGTACTTC. The gene calls are TRBV5-5 and TRBJ2-5, with D unclear. Germline CDR1 reads SGHKS; CDR2 reads YYEKEE (reference sequence). The CDR3 runs to 11 residues. Trimming removed 4 bases from V and 2 bases from J, with 3 bases in between.